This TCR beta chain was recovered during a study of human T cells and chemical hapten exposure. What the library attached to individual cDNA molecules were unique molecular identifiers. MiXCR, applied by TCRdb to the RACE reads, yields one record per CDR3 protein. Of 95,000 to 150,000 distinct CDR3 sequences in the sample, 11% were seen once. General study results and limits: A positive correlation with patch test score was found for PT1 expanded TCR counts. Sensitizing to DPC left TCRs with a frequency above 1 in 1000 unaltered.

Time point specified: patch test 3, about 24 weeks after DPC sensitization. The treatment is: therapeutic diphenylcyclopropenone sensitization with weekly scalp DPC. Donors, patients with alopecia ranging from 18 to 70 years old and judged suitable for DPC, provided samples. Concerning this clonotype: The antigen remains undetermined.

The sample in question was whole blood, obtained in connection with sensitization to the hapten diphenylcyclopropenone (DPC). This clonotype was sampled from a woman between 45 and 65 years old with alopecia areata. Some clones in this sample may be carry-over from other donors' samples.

The CDR3 is CASSVVDRGAGANVLTF. The CDR3, as DNA: TGTGCCAGCAGCGTAGTAGACAGGGGGGCTGGGGCCAACGTCCTGACTTTC. The chain recombines TRBV9 with TRBJ2-6, with TRBD1 identical over 9 bases. With 0 bases clipped from V and 2 bases from J, the junction kept 3 bases outside the gene matches. Per germline, CDR1 SGDLS and CDR2 YYNGEE. This CDR3 is built from 17 residues.